What follows are 3 T cell receptor beta chains derived from one specimen sequenced in a study of control samples from healthy donors and cancer patients. Repertoires were generated with immunoSEQ multiplex PCR, while TCRdb's copy carries only in-frame clones and drops some. The sample has about 130,000 clones, 93% seen once; the top ten hold more than 1.5%. The sample comprised PBMCs. These receptors originate from a man aged 50 to 59 with head and neck cancer.

The V call is TRBV7-9, the J call TRBJ1-2; the D is unclear. V lost 3 bases and J lost 0, with 11 bases in between. CDR1 is SEHNR, CDR2 FQNEAQ, per germline (reference sequence). This CDR3 comprises 15 residues. The CDR3 loop is CASSLVGPSNYGYTF. The CDR3 region has the DNA TGTGCCAGCAGCTTGGTAGGCCCCTCTAACTATGGCTACACCTTC.

The V gene is TRBV18, the J gene TRBJ1-3; unclear D gene. Trimming removed 5 bases from V and 8 bases from J, with 10 bases in between. This CDR3 comprises 12 residues. Germline V gives CDR1 KGHSH, CDR2 LQKENI. The CDR3 coding sequence is TGTGCCAGCTCATCCGGGTTGCACACCATATATTTT. This codes for CASSSGLHTIYF.

This chain connects TRBV30 to TRBJ1-4; D gene unclear. Trimming left V 2 bases short and J 3 bases short, with 7 bases between. The germline V gene encodes CDR1 GTSNPN and CDR2 SVGIG (reference sequence). This CDR3 comprises 13 residues. This CDR3 is CAWSWGSNEKLFF. The CDR3 nucleotides are TGTGCCTGGAGTTGGGGATCTAATGAAAAACTGTTTTTT.